This T cell receptor beta chain derives from a study of T cells in Graves' hyperthyroidism and ophthalmopathy. Trimming took 5 bases from V and 2 from J, leaving 13 bases between them. The length of the CDR3 is 14 residues. Regions amplified from RNA transcripts were the TCR beta CDR3 regions. HTBI primers drove first-round RT-PCR of the TCR CDR3. TCRdb used MiXCR to reprocess the multiplex PCR reads, holding one entry per CDR3 protein. The repertoire holds about 400,000 distinct CDR3 sequences, 15% seen once, with 30% to 35% in the top ten. Of note for this clonotype: Antigen specificity is unknown.

Whole-study findings and limits: Ophthalmopathy was model-predicted a median about six months pre-onset.

PBMCs were obtained from 10 ml fresh peripheral blood. This chain uses TRBV12-3 or TRBV12-4 with TRBJ2-7; D is unresolved. The sequencing sample was made of blood. This receptor was obtained from a woman younger than 45 with Graves' hyperthyroidism. The DNA of the CDR3 is TGTGCCAGCAGTCAGGACGGATTACCCTACGAGCAGTACTTC. It codes for CASSQDGLPYEQYF.